A selection of T cell receptor beta chains follows, all from one sample in a study of T cells in Graves' hyperthyroidism and ophthalmopathy. One entry per CDR3 protein, called by TCRdb with MiXCR from the multiplex PCR reads. The data contain a few hundred thousand distinct CDR3 sequences, roughly 46% of them singletons. Sequencing used peripheral blood or thyroid tissue (not recorded which). These receptors were obtained from an adult woman with Graves' disease, either hyperthyroidism or ophthalmopathy (not recorded which). CDR3s leave out the opening cysteine and the closing phenylalanine or tryptophan. The order of the fields is J gene, V gene, CDR3 protein.

TRBJ2-7 | TRBV7-8 | ASSLAGLRHRRKEQY
TRBJ1-1 | TRBV19 | ASSIVPGSRASTYPEAF
TRBJ1-1 | TRBV5-1 | ASSQSRELWYTEAF
TRBJ1-6 | TRBV14 | ASSKTHNSPLH
TRBJ1-4 | TRBV7-6 | ASSLAGGVGEKLF
TRBJ2-5 | TRBV10-3 | AISPQGMMETQY
TRBJ1-2 | TRBV2 | ASSDPTDRQGQNYGYT
TRBJ1-1 | TRBV20-1 | NLLRGTTEAF
TRBJ2-5 | TRBV6-1 | ASRSDPGGTQY
TRBJ1-3 | TRBV10-2 | ASSSLDSTIY
TRBJ2-7 | TRBV24-1 | ATSDPGSTYEQY
TRBJ2-7 | TRBV14 | ASSPSALVPEQY
TRBJ1-3 | TRBV29-1 | SVEGLSGGRNTIY
TRBJ2-2 | TRBV4-1 | ASSRGQGLAGELF
TRBJ1-1 | TRBV11-1 | ASSPRVGDTEAF
TRBJ1-4 | TRBV7-9 | ASSGAQGRGEKLF
TRBJ2-7 | TRBV7-2 | ASSSLDSQGEQY
TRBJ1-1 | TRBV2 | ASRALLTGNVNTEAF
TRBJ1-1 | TRBV19 | ASSMAQNTEAF
TRBJ2-7 | TRBV12-3/TRBV12-4 | ASSVGLVSDEQY
TRBJ1-6 | TRBV3-1 | ASSHYDTTLH
TRBJ1-2 | TRBV7-9 | ASSGSNTKHDGYT
TRBJ2-7 | TRBV15 | ATSREWDEQY
TRBJ1-5 | TRBV7-3 | ASSFGEGGQPQH
TRBJ1-5 | TRBV20-1 | SATSPLSGYEH
TRBJ1-5 | TRBV20-1 | SARAYSNQPQH
TRBJ1-1 | TRBV20-1 | SARGITEAF
TRBJ1-5 | TRBV2 | ASSQWDSSSDQPQH
TRBJ2-7 | TRBV5-1 | ASSYGADYEQY